The clone carrying this T cell receptor (beta chain) was detected once. Antigen specificity is unknown. The data originate from a study of Ad26.COV2.S vaccination and SARS-CoV-2 variants. Study overall: Each vaccinee took Ad26.COV2.S intramuscularly, once or twice 56 days apart. Study-level points and caveats: In vaccinated individuals, spike-specific CD8+ and CD4+ T cell responses reportedly displayed substantial breadth.

Trimming removed 5 bases from V and 3 bases from J, with 16 bases in between. The length of the CDR3 is 15 residues. Germline V lookup: CDR1 KGHSH, CDR2 LQKENI. Specified treatment: about 20 received Ad26.COV2.S at low or high dose, single or two shots; 5 received placebo; per-sample allocation not given. Collection of samples fell on day 63 after the first vaccine or placebo injection. Data came from immunoSEQ multiplex PCR; TCRdb stores just in-frame clones and leaves some out. Among 350,000 to 400,000 clones listed, roughly nine tenths were seen once. The source is a person aged 18-60 years who received the Ad26.COV2.S COVID-19 vaccine or a placebo. The V call is TRBV18, the J call TRBJ2-5; no firm D call. The input for sequencing was peripheral blood, taken in a trial of Ad26.COV2.S vaccine versus placebo. The CDR3 coding sequence is TGTGCCAGCTCATCACGGACGGAAGGGAAAGAGACCCAGTACTTC. This translates into CASSSRTEGKETQYF.